The clone carrying this T cell receptor beta chain was recorded at least ten times. The Seattle patients, enrolled during active infection, were followed longitudinally. These data come from a study of blood T cell repertoires in COVID-19. TCRdb's table, derived via immunoSEQ multiplex PCR, lists solely in-frame clones and lacks some. This sample yields around 260,000 clones, of which roughly 84% are seen a single time; roughly 0.87% belongs to the top ten. Sequencing was carried out using peripheral blood. The receptor's source is a human donor with COVID-19, enrolled during active disease. The donor label of this sample is uncertain.

CDR3 nucleotide sequence: TGCGCCAGCAGCCAAGATTGGGGGACTAGTGGCTACGAGCAGTACTTC. Encoded protein: CASSQDWGTSGYEQYF. The chain links TRBV4-3 to TRBJ2-7; 8 bases agree with TRBD2. V lost 0 bases to trimming and J lost 3 bases; unmatched junction nucleotides: 7. Germline V gene sequence: CDR1 LGHNA, CDR2 YSLEER. The CDR3 has 16 residues.